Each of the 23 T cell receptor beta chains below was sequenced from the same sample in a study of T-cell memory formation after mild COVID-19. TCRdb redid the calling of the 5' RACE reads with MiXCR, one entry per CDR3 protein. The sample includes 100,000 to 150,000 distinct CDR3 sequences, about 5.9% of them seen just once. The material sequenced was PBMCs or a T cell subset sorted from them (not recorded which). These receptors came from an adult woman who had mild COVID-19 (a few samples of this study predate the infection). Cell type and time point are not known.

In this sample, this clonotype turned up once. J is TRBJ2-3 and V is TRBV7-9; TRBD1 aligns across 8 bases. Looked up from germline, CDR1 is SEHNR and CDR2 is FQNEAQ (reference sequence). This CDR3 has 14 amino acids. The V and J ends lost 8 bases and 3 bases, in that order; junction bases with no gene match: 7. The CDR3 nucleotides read TGTGCCAGCGGGGGGAGACAGGGGACAGATACGCAGTATTTT. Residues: CASGGRQGTDTQYF.

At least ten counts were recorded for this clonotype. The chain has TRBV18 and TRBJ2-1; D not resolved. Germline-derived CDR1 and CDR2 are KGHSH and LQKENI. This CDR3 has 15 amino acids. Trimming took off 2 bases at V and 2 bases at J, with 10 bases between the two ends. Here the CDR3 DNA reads TGTGCCAGCTCACCAGCCAACCCAACCTACAATGAGCAGTTCTTC. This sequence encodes CASSPANPTYNEQFF. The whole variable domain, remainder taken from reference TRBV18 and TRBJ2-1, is NAGVMQNPRHLVRRRGQEARLRCSPMKGHSHVYWYRQLPEEGLKFMVYLQKENIIDESGMPKERFSAEFPKEGPSILRIQQVVRGDSAAYFCASSPANPTYNEQFFGPGTRLTVL.

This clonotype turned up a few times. CDR3 coding DNA: TGTGCCAGCAGGAGGGAGTCAACCTCCTACGAGCAGTACTTC. This translates into CASRRESTSYEQYF. The chain joins TRBV6-2 or TRBV6-3 to TRBJ2-7; TRBD2 might be the D (5 bases). Germline CDR1 is MNHEY and CDR2 is SVGEGT. The CDR3 sequence is 14 residues long. Deletions cut 6 bases from V and 0 bases from J, with 12 bases between.

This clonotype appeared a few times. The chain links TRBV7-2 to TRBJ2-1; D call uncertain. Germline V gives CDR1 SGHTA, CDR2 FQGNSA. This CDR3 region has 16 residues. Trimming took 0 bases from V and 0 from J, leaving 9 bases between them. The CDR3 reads CASSLAGRSSYNEQFF. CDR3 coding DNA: TGTGCCAGCAGCTTAGCTGGGCGGAGCTCCTACAATGAGCAGTTCTTC.

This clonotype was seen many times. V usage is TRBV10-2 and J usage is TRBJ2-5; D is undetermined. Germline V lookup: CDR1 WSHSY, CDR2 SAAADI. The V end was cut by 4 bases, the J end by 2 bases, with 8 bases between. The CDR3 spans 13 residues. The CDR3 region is CASSVGYQETQYF. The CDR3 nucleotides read TGCGCCAGCAGTGTCGGCTATCAAGAGACCCAGTACTTC.

In DNA, the CDR3 is TGTGCCAGCAGTTTAAGGGAGGGTGGATACGAGCAGTACTTC. It is translated as CASSLREGGYEQYF. The chain carries TRBV27 and TRBJ2-7, with 7 bases that match TRBD2. Germline V gene lookup returns CDR1 MNHEY and CDR2 SMNVEV (reference sequence). The CDR3 extends over 14 amino acids. V lost 2 bases, J lost 4 bases, and 5 bases stayed unmatched.

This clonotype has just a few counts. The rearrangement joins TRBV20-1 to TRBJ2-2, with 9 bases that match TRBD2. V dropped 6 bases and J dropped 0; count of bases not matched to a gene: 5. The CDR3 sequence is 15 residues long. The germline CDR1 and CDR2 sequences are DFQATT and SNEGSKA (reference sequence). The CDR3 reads CSAPLAGTNTGELFF. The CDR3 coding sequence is TGCAGTGCCCCCCTAGCGGGAACGAACACCGGGGAGCTGTTTTTT.

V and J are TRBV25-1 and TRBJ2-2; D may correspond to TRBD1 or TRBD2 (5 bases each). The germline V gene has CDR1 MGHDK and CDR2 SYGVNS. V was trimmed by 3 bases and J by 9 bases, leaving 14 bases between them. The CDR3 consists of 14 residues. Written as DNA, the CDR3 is TGTGCCAGCAGTGATTCAACCGGGGCCCGGGAGCTGTTTTTT. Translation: CASSDSTGARELFF.

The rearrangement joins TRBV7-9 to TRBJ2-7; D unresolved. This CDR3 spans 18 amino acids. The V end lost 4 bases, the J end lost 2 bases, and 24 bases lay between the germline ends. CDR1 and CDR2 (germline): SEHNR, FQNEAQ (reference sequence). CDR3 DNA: TGTGCCAGCAGCTCCCCCCTAGGATTCGGGCCCGATCCCTACGAGCAGTACTTC. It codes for CASSSPLGFGPDPYEQYF.

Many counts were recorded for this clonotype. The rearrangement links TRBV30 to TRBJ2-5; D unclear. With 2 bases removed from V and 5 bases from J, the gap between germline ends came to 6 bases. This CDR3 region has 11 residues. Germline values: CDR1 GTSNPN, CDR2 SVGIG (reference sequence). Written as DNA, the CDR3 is TGTGCCTGGAGTAAGTGGGAGACCCAGTACTTC. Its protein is CAWSKWETQYF.

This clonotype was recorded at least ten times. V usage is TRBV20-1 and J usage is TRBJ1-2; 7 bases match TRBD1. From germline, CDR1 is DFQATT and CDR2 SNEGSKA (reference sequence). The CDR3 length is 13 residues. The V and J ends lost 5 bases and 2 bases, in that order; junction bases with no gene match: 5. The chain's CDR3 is CSAYGGQNYGYTF. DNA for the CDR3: TGCAGTGCTTACGGGGGACAGAACTATGGCTACACCTTC.

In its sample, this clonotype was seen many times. CDR3 loop: CASSVFKSGEQFF. The CDR3 DNA is TGTGCCAGCAGTGTATTTAAGTCCGGTGAGCAGTTCTTC. The rearrangement joins TRBV2 to TRBJ2-1; D is unclear. The CDR3 length is 13 residues. Germline V gene data show CDR1 as SNHLY and CDR2 as FYNNEI. V was cut by 4 bases and J by 9 bases, with 13 bases left in between.

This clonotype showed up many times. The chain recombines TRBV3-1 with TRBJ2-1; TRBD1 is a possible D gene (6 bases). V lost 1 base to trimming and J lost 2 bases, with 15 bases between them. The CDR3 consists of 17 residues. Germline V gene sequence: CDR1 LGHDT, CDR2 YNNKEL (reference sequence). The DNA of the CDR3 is TGTGCCAGCAGCCAAGGACTTGGACAGAACACCTACAATGAGCAGTTCTTC. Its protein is CASSQGLGQNTYNEQFF.

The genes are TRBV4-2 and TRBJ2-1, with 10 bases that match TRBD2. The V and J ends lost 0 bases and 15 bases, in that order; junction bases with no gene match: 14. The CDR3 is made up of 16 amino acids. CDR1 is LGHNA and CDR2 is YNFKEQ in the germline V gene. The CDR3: CASSQDLAGASSNGFF. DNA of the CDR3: TGTGCCAGCAGCCAAGACCTAGCGGGAGCCTCGTCGAACGGGTTCTTC.

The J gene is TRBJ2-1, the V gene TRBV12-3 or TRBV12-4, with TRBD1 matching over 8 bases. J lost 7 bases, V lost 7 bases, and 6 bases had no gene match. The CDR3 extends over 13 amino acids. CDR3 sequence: CASKGQGRNEQFF. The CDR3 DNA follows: TGTGCCAGCAAAGGACAGGGAAGGAATGAGCAGTTCTTC.

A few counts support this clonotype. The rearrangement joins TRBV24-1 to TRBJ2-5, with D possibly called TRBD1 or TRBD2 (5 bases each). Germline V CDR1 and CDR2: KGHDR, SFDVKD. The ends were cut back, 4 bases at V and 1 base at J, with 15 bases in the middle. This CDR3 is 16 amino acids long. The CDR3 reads CATSDRTGTAQETQYF. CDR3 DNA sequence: TGTGCCACCAGTGACCGAACCGGGACGGCCCAAGAGACCCAGTACTTC.

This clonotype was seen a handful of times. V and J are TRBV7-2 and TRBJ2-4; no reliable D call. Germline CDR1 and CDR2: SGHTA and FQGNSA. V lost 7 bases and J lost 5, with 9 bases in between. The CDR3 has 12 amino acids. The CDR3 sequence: CASMSQENIQYF. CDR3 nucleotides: TGTGCCAGCATGTCGCAAGAAAACATTCAGTACTTC.

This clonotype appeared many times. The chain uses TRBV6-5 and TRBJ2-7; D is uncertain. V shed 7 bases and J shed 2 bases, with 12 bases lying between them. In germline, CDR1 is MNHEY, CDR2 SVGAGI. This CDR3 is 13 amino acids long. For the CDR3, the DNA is TGTGCCAGCAATGACGGATCAGCCTACGAGCAGTACTTC. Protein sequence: CASNDGSAYEQYF.

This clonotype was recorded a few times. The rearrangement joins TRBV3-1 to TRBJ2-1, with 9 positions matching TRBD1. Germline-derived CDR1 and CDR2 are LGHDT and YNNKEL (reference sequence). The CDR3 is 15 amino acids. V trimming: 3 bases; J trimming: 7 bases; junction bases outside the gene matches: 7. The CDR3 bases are TGTGCCAGCAGCCACAGACAGGGGGTAGGGAATGAGCAGTTCTTC. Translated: CASSHRQGVGNEQFF.

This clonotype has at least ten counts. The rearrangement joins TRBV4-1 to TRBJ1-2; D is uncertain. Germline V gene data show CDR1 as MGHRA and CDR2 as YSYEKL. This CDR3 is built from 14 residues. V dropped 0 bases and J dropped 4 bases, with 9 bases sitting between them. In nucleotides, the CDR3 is TGCGCCAGCAGCCAAGATGGGTACTTCTATGGCTACACCTTC. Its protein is CASSQDGYFYGYTF.

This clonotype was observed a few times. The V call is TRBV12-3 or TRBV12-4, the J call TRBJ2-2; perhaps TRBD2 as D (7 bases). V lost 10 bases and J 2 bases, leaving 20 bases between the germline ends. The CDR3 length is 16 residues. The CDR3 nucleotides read TGTGCCACCAGGGGAGGCGGGAGAACAAACACCGGGGAGCTGTTTTTT. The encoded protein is CATRGGGRTNTGELFF.

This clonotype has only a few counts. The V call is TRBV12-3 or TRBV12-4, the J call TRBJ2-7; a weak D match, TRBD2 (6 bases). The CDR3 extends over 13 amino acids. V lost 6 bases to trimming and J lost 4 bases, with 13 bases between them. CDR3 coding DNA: TGTGCCAGCAGCCTATCGACTAGGTACGAGCAGTACTTC. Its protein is CASSLSTRYEQYF.

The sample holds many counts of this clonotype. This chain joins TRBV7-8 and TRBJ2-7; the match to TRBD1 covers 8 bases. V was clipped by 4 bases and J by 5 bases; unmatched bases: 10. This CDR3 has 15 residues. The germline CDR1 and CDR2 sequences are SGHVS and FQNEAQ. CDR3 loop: CASSSRRLQGDEQYF. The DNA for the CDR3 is TGTGCCAGCAGCTCGCGCCGTTTACAGGGGGACGAGCAGTACTTC. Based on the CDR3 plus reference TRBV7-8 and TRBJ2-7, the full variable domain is GAGVSQSPRYKVAKRGQDVALRCDPISGHVSLFWYQQALGQGPEFLTYFQNEAQLDKSGLPSDRFFAERPEGSVSTLKIQRTQQEDSAVYLCASSSRRLQGDEQYFGPGTRLTVT.